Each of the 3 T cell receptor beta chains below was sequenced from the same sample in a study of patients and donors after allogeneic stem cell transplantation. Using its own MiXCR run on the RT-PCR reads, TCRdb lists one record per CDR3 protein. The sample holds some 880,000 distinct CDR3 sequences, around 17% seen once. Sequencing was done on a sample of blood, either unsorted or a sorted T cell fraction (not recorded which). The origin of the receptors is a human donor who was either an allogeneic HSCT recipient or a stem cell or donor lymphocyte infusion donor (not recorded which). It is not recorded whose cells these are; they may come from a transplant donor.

CDR3 sequence reads: CASSLRSSGQTEAFF. The CDR3 DNA sequence: TGTGCCAGCAGCCTGAGGTCCTCGGGGCAAACTGAAGCTTTCTTT. The genes are TRBV9 and TRBJ1-1; TRBD1 might be the D (5 bases). V shed 4 bases and J shed 5 bases, with 18 bases lying between them. The CDR3 is 15 amino acids. Germline V gene lookup returns CDR1 SGDLS and CDR2 YYNGEE.

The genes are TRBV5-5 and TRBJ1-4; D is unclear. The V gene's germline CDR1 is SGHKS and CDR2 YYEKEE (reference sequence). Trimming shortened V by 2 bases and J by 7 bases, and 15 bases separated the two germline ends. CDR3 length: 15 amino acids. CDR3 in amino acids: CASSFLHATGEKLFF. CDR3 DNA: TGTGCCAGCAGCTTTCTACACGCCACGGGTGAAAAACTGTTTTTT.

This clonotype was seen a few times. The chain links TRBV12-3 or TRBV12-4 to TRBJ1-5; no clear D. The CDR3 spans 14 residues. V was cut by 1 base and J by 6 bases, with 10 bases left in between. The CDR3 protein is CASSLVEAAQPQHF. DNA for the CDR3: TGTGCCAGCAGTTTAGTTGAAGCAGCTCAGCCCCAGCATTTT.